The rows below give T cell receptor beta chains drawn from one sample of a study of beta chain features in type 1 diabetes. Only in-frame clones appear in the TCRdb table, and some are missing; sequencing was by immunoSEQ multiplex PCR. The table has 300,000 to 350,000 clones, 9.3% seen once; the top ten hold approximately 1%. What was sequenced was central memory CD4+ T cells from blood. The source of these receptors is a man aged 25-45 years with type 1 diabetes. CDR3s include the opening cysteine and the closing phenylalanine or tryptophan. The order of the fields is CDR3 length, D gene, clone size, J gene, V gene, CDR3 DNA, CDR3 protein. A D gene is named only where the DNA matches it firmly. Size is stated for part of the rows, as once, few or many counts, or as a class when the clone is expanded.

>14|TRBD1|few|TRBJ2-5|TRBV5-1
TGCGCCAGCAGCCCCCGGACAGGCCAAGAGACCCAGTACTTC
CASSPRTGQETQYF
>15|TRBD2|few|TRBJ2-2|TRBV27
TGTGCCAGCAGTTTGCAAGGGAGGGACACCGGGGAGCTGTTTTTT
CASSLQGRDTGELFF
>12|-|-|TRBJ1-5|TRBV19
TGTGCCAGTAGCTTGGGGTGGAATACCCAGCATTTT
CASSLGWNTQHF
>14|-|many|TRBJ1-5|TRBV18
TGTGCCAGCTCCCTCGGAGGACAAGACCAGCCCCAGCATTTT
CASSLGGQDQPQHF
>16|-|few|TRBJ1-1|TRBV9
TGTGCCAGCAGCCCCGAGGCGGGCAGGGTGAACACTGAAGCTTTCTTT
CASSPEAGRVNTEAFF
>14|-|-|TRBJ2-3|TRBV15
TGTGCCACCAGCAGACCACCGACCACAGATACGCAGTATTTT
CATSRPPTTDTQYF
>13|TRBD1|few|TRBJ2-5|TRBV6-5
TGTGCCAGCAAGGACAGGGTACAAGAGACCCAGTACTTC
CASKDRVQETQYF
>15|-|few|TRBJ1-2|TRBV6-5
TGTGCCAGCAGTTACATCAGGGGAGGCCGATCTGGCTACACCTTC
CASSYIRGGRSGYTF
>15|-|few|TRBJ2-3|TRBV18
TGTGCCAGCTCACCTTCTTCGAGGGGGACAGATACGCAGTATTTT
CASSPSSRGTDTQYF
>13|-|few|TRBJ1-1|TRBV9
TGTGCCAGCAGCAAGTCGGAGAACACTGAAGCTTTCTTT
CASSKSENTEAFF
>14|-|-|TRBJ2-3|TRBV7-2
TGTGCCAGCAGCTCCCCAGGGGACACAGATACGCAGTATTTT
CASSSPGDTDTQYF
>13|-|-|TRBJ2-6|TRBV19
TGTGCCAGTAGTATAGATGGGGCCAACGTCCTGACTTTC
CASSIDGANVLTF
>16|TRBD2|few|TRBJ2-3|TRBV18
TGTGCCAGCTCATCCGCGGGGGGCCCAAGGATGGATACGCAGTATTTT
CASSSAGGPRMDTQYF
>17|TRBD1|few|TRBJ2-7|TRBV28
TGTGCCAGCAGTCTCTTGGGACAGGGGGCCTTCACCTACGAGCAGTACTTC
CASSLLGQGAFTYEQYF
>13|-|few|TRBJ2-3|TRBV1
TGCACCAGCAGCCAAGGGGAGCCGGGTACGCAGTATTTT
CTSSQGEPGTQYF
>15|TRBD1|many|TRBJ1-5|TRBV7-9
TGTGCCAGCAGCTTAGGAGACAGGGTTGGGCAGCCCCAGCATTTT
CASSLGDRVGQPQHF
>14|TRBD1|few|TRBJ2-3|TRBV2
TGTGCCAGCAGCTCCGGGACAGGGGCAGATACGCAGTATTTT
CASSSGTGADTQYF
>10|-|-|TRBJ2-5|TRBV29-1
TGCAGCGGCCTTGACGAGACCCAGTACTTC
CSGLDETQYF